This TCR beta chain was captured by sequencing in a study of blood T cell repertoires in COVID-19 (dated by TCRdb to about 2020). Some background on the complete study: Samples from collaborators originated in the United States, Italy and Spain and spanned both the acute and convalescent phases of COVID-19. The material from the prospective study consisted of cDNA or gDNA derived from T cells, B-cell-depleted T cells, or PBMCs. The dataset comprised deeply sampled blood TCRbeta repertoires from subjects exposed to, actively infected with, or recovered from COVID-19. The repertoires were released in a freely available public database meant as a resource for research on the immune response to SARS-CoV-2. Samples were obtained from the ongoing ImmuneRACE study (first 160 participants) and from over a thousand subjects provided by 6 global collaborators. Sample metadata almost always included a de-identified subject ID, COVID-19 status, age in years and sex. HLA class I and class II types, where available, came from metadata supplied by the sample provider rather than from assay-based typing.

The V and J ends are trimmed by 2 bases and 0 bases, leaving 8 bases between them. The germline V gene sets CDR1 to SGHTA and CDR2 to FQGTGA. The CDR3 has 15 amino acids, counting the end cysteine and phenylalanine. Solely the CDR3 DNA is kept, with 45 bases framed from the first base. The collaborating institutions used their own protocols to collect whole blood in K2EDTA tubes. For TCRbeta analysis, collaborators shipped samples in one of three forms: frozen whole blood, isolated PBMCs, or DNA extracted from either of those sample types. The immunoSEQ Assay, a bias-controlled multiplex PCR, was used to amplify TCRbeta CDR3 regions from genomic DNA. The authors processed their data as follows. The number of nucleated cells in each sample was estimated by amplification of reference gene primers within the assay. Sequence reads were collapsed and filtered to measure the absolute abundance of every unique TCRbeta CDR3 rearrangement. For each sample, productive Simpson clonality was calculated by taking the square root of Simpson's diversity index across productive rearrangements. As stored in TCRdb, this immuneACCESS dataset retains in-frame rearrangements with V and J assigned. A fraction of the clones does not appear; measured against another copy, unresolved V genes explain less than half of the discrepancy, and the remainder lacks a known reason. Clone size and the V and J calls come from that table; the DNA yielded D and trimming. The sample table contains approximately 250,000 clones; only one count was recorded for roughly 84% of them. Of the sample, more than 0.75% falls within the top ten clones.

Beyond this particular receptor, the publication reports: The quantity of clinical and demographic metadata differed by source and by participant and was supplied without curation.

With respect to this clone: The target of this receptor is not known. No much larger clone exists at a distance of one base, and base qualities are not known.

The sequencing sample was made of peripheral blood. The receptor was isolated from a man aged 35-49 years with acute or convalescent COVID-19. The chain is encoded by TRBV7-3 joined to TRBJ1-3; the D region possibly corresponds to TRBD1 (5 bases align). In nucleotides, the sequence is TGTGCCAGCAGCTTAGCGACAGACTCTGGAAACACCATATATTTT. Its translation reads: CASSLATDSGNTIYF. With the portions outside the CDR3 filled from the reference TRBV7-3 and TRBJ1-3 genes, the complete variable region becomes GAGVSQTPSNKVTEKGKYVELRCDPISGHTALYWYRQSLGQGPEFLIYFQGTGAADDSGLPNDRFFAVRPEGSVSTLKIQRTERGDSAVYLCASSLATDSGNTIYFGEGSWLTVV.